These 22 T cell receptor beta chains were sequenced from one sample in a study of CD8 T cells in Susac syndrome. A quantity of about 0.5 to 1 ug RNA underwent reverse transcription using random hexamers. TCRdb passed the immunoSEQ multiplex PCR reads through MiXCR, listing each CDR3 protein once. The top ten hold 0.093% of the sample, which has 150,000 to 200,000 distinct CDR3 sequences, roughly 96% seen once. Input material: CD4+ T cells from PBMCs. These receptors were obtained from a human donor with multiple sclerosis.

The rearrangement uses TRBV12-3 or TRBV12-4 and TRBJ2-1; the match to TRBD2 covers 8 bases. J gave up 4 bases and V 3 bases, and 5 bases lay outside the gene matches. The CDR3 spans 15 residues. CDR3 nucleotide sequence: TGTGCCAGCAGTTTGACTAGCGTTAGGTACAATGAGCAGTTCTTC. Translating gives CASSLTSVRYNEQFF.

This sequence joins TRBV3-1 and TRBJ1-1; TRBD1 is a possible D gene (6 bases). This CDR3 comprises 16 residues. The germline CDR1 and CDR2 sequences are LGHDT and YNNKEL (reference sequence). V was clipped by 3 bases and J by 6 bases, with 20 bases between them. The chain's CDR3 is CASSQRGTPGYSEAFF. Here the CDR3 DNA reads TGTGCCAGCAGCCAGAGGGGGACACCGGGGTACTCTGAAGCTTTCTTT.

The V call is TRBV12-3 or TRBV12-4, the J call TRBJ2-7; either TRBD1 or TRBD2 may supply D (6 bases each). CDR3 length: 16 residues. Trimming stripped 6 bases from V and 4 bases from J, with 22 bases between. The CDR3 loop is CASSLTGAPRRYEQYF. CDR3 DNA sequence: TGTGCCAGCAGCCTAACGGGGGCACCGAGGAGGTACGAGCAGTACTTC.

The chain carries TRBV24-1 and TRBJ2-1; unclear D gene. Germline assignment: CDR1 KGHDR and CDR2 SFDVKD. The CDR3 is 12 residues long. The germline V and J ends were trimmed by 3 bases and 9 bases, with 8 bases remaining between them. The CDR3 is CATSDARAEQFF. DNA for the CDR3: TGTGCCACCAGTGATGCAAGAGCTGAGCAGTTCTTC.

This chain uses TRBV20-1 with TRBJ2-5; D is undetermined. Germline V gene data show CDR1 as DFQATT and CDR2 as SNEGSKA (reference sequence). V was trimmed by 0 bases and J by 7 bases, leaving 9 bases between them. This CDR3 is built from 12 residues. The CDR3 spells CSARDLSRTQYF. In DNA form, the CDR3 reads TGCAGTGCTAGAGATTTGAGTAGGACCCAGTACTTC.

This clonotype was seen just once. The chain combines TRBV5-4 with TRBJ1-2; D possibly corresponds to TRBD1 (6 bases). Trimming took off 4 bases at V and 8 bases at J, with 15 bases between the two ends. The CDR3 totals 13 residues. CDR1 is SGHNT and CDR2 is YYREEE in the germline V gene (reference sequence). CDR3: CASSLDSQGGYTF. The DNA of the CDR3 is TGTGCCAGCAGCCTGGACAGCCAAGGGGGCTACACCTTC.

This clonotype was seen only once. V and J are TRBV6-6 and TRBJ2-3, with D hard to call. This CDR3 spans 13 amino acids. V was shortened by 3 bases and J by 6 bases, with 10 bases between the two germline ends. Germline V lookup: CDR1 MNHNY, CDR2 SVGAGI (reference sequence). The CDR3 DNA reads TGTGCCAGCAGTTATCCCGGAGCGGATACGCAGTATTTT. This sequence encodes CASSYPGADTQYF.

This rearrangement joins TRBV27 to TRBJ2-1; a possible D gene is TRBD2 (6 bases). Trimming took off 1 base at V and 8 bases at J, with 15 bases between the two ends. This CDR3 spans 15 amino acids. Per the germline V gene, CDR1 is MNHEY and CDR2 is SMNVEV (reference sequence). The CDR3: CASSLWGEYSDEQFF. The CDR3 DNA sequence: TGTGCCAGCAGTTTATGGGGGGAATATTCTGATGAGCAGTTCTTC.

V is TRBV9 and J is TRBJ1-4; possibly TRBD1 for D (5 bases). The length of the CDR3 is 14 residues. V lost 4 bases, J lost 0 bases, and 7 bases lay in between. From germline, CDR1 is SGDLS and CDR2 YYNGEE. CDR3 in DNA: TGTGCCAGCAGCTCAGGGTCAACTAATGAAAAACTGTTTTTT. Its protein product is CASSSGSTNEKLFF.

The CDR3 spells CSARPGTSEHTQYF. DNA for the CDR3: TGCAGTGCTAGACCTGGGACTAGCGAACATACGCAGTATTTT. V usage is TRBV20-1 and J usage is TRBJ2-3; 10 bases fit TRBD2. The CDR3 is made up of 14 amino acids. The germline CDR1 and CDR2 sequences are DFQATT and SNEGSKA (reference sequence). V lost 2 bases and J lost 7; bases outside the gene matches: 6.

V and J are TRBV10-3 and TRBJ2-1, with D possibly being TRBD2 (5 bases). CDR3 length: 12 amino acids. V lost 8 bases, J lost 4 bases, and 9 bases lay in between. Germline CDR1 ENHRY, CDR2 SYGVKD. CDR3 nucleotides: TGTGCCATCGCCCCGGGGTACAATGAGCAGTTCTTC. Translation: CAIAPGYNEQFF.

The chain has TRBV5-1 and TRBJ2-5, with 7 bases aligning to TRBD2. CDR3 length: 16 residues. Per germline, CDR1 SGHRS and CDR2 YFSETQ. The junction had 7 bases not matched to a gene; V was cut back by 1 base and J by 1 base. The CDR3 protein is CASSLLGGGSQETQYF. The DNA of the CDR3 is TGCGCCAGCAGCTTGCTTGGCGGGGGATCCCAAGAGACCCAGTACTTC.

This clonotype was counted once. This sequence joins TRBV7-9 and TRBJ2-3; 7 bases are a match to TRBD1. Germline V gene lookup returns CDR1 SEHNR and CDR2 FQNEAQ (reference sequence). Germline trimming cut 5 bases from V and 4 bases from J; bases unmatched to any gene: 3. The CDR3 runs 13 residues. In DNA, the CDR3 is TGTGCCAGCAGCCCCGGGACAGCAGATACGCAGTATTTT. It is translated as CASSPGTADTQYF.

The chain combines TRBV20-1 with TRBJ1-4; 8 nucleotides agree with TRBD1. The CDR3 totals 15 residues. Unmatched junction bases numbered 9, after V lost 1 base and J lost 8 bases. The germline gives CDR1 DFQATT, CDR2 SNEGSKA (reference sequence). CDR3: CSARASDREWEKLFF. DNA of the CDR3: TGCAGTGCTAGAGCCTCGGACAGGGAGTGGGAAAAACTGTTTTTT.

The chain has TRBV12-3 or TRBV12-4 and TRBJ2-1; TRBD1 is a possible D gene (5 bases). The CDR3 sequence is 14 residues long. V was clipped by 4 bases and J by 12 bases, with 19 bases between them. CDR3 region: CASSSQSQGISQFF. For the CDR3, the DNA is TGTGCCAGCAGTTCACAAAGCCAGGGAATATCGCAGTTCTTC.

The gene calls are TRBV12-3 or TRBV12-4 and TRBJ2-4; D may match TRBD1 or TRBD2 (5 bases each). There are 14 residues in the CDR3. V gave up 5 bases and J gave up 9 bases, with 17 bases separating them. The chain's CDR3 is CASSPGPHGPIQYF. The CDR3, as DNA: TGTGCCAGCAGTCCGGGACCTCATGGGCCCATTCAGTACTTC.

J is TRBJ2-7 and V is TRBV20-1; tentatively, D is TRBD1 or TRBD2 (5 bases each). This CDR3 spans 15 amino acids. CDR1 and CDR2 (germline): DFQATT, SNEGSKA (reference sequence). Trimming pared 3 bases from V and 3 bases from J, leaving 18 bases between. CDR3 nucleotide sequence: TGCAGTGCTAGTAATAGGAGGACATTCAACTACGAGCAGTACTTC. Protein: CSASNRRTFNYEQYF.

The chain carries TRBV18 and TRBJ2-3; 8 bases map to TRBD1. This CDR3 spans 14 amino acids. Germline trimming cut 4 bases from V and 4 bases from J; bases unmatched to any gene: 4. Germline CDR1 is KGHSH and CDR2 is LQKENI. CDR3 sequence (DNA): TGTGCCAGCTCACGCGGACAGGGTTCAGATACGCAGTATTTT. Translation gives CASSRGQGSDTQYF.

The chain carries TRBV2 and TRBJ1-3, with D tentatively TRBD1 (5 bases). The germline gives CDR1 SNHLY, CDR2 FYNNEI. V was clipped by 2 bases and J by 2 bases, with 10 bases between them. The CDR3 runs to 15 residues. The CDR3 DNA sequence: TGTGCCAGCAGTGAAAATGGGACTCCTGGAAACACCATATATTTT. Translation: CASSENGTPGNTIYF.

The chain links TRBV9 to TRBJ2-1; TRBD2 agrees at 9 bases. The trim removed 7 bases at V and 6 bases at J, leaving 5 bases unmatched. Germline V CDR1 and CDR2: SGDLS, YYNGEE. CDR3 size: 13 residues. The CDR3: CASGKTSGNEQFF. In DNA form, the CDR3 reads TGTGCCAGCGGTAAGACTAGCGGCAATGAGCAGTTCTTC.

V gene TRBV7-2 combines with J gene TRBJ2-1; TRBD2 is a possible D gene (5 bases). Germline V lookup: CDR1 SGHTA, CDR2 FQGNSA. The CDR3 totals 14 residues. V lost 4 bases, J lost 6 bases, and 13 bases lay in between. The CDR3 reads CASSSGGVVNEQFF. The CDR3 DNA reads TGTGCCAGCAGCTCAGGAGGAGTTGTCAATGAGCAGTTCTTC.

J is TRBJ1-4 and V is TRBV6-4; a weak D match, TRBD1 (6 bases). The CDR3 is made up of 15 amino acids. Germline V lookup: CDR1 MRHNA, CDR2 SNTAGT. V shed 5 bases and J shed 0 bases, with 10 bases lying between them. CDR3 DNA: TGTGCCAGCAGTACAGGGTCGGCAACTAATGAAAAACTGTTTTTT. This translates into CASSTGSATNEKLFF.